This T cell receptor beta chain was captured by sequencing in a study of T cell repertoires in cytomegalovirus infection. TCRdb recomputed calls from the reads with MiXCR, one row per CDR3 protein. The sample lists 250,000 to 300,000 distinct CDR3 sequences; about a quarter were seen once. CDR1 and CDR2 (germline): SGHDN, FVKESK. CDR3 length equals 13 residues. V shed 3 bases and J shed 10 bases, with 15 bases lying between them. The genes are TRBV14 and TRBJ1-1; weak D call: TRBD1 (5 bases). Material: PBMCs. The source of this sequence is a human donor in good health (CMV status not recorded). Some clones in this sample may be carry-over from other donors' samples. The chain's CDR3 is CASSQLMAQGAFF. CDR3 DNA sequence: TGTGCCAGCAGCCAGCTTATGGCGCAGGGAGCTTTCTTT.